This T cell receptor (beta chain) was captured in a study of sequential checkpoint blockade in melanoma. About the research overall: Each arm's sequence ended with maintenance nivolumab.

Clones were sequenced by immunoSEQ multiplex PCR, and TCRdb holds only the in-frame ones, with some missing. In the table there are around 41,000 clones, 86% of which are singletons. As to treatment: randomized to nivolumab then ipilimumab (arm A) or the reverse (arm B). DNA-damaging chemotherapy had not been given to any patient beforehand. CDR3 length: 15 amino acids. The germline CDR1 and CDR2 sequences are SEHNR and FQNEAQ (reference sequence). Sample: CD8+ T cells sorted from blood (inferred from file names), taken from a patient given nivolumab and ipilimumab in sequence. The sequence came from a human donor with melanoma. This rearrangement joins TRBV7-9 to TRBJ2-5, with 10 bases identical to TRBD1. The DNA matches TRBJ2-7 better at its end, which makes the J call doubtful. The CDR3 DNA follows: TGTGCCAGCAGCGACCGGGACAGGGGAGTCTACGAGCAGTACTTC. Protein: CASSDRDRGVYEQYF.